These T cell receptor beta chains were read from a single sample in a study of Graves' ophthalmopathy and Graves' hyperthyroidism. Each CDR3 protein is one row after TCRdb ran MiXCR on the multiplex PCR reads. The profile shows some 410,000 distinct CDR3 sequences, 20% to 25% of them singletons. The sequencing sample was made of peripheral blood. The receptors come from a woman under 30 with stable Graves' hyperthyroidism. Both conserved end residues are trimmed from each CDR3. A D gene is named only where the DNA matches it firmly. The listing skips clone size in some rows; elsewhere it reads once, few, many or a size class.

D	length	V	size	CDR3
-	11	TRBV12-3/TRBV12-4	many	ASSLAGFRGYT
-	14	TRBV7-8	many	ASSPVGLAVSYEQY
-	12	TRBV29-1	many	SVRGRVNTGELF
TRBD2	13	TRBV9	many	ASSVDGGGQETQY
-	14	TRBV6-1	many	ASRKGGISDGTEAF
TRBD1	13	TRBV2	-	ASSSEDRGRETQY
-	14	TRBV15	many	ATSRVGGNSNQPQH
-	9	TRBV27	few	ASSFLDEQF
-	12	TRBV7-2	many	ASSLNRAADGYT
-	15	TRBV4-1	many	ASSQERRSSERYEQY
TRBD2	13	TRBV6-1	-	ASSPTGTSGYEQY
TRBD1	12	TRBV29-1	many	SVQWGDRGYEQY
-	11	TRBV6-5	many	ATKGGQETEAF
-	13	TRBV6-5	-	ASSYRSFGANVLT
TRBD1	14	TRBV6-4	-	ASRDSGTGGGNEQY
-	12	TRBV12-3/TRBV12-4	many	ASSLGQTGNTIY
-	13	TRBV19	many	ASNDRGQNIYGYT
-	11	TRBV27	-	ASSLSRVASAF
-	11	TRBV2	many	ASSRGGSETQY
TRBD1	13	TRBV9	-	ASSVFGQGKSGYT
-	12	TRBV6-4	many	AREAAMSSYEQY
-	11	TRBV11-2	many	ASSPVGFPEQY
TRBD1	14	TRBV6-5	-	ASSYGTGGLRTEAF
TRBD2	12	TRBV19	many	ASSIRLAGAEQY
-	13	TRBV6-5	-	ASSYGQVEDSPLH
-	15	TRBV4-1	few	ASSMVRGGNSGNTIY
-	11	TRBV12-5	-	ASGLELGETQY
-	16	TRBV9	many	ASSVEPRGWGMATEAF
-	15	TRBV20-1	-	SAPLKGRSPMNTEAF
-	11	TRBV12-3/TRBV12-4	-	ASSARALYGYT
-	12	TRBV15	-	ATSRRENTGELF
TRBD1	12	TRBV24-1	-	ATSDWTGQGEAF
-	10	TRBV25-1	many	ASSESAETQY
-	16	TRBV28	many	ASSFAPRGGYSNQPQH
TRBD1	12	TRBV12-3/TRBV12-4	many	ASSVPGTGKPQY
TRBD1	11	TRBV30	many	AGNRDRGHEQY